This entry is about one T cell receptor (beta chain). The record originates from a study of blood T cell repertoires in COVID-19. Profiling relied on immunoSEQ multiplex PCR, and the TCRdb table lists in-frame clones only, not all of them. The repertoire holds fewer than 350,000 clones, with approximately 87% as singletons. Material: peripheral blood. This receptor was taken from a woman between 45 and 65 years old who had recovered from COVID-19.

The CDR3 DNA is TGTGCCAGCAAGATAGGGGACACCATATATTTT. Translating gives CASKIGDTIYF. The genes are TRBV6-8 and TRBJ1-3; possibly TRBD1 for D (5 bases). CDR3 length equals 11 residues. The germline CDR1 and CDR2 sequences are MNHGY and SAAAGT. Trimming cost V 7 bases and J 8 bases, with 9 bases left between them.